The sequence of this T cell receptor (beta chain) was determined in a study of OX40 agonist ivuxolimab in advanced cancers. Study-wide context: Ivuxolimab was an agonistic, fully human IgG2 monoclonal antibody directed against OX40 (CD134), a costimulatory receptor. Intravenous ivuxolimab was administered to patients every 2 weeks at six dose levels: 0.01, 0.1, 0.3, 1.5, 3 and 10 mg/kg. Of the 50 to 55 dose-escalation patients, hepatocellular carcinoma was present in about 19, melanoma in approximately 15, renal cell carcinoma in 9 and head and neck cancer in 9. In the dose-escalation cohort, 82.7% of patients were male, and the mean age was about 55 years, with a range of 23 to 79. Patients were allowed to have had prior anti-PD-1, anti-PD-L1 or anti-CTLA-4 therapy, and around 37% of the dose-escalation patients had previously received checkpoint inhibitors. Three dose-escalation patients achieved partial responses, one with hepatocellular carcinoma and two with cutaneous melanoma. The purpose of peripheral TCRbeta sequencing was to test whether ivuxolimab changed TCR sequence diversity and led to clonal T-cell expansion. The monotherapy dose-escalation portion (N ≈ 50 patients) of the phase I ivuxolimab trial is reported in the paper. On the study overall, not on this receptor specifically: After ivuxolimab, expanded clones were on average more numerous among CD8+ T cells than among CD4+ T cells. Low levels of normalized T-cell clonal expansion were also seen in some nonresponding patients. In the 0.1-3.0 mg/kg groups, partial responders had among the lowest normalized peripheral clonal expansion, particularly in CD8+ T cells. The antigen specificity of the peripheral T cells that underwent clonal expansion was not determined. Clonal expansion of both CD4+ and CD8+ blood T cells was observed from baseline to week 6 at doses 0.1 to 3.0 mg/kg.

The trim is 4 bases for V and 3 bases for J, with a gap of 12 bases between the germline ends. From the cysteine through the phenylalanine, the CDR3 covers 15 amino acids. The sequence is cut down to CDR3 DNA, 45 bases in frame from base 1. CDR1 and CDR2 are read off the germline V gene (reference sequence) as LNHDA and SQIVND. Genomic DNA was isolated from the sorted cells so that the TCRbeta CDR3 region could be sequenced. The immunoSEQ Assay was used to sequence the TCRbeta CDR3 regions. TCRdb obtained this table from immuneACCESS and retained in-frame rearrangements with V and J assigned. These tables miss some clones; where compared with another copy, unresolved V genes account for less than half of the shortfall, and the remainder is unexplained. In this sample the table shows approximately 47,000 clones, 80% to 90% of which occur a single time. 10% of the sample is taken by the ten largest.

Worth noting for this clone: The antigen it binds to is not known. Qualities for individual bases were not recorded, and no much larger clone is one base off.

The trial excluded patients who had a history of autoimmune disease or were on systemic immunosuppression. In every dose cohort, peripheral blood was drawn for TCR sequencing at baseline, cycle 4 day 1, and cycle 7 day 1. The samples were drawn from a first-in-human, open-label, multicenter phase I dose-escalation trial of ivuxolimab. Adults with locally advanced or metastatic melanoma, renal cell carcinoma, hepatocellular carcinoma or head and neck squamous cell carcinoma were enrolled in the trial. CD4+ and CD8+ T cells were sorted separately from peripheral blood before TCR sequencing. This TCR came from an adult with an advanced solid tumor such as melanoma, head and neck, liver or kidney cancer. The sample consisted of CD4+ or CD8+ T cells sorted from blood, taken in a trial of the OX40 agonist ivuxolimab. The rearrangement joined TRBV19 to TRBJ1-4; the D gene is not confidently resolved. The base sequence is TGTGCCAGTAGTACAACAAGCAATTCTAATGAAAAACTGTTTTTT. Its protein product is CASSTTSNSNEKLFF.